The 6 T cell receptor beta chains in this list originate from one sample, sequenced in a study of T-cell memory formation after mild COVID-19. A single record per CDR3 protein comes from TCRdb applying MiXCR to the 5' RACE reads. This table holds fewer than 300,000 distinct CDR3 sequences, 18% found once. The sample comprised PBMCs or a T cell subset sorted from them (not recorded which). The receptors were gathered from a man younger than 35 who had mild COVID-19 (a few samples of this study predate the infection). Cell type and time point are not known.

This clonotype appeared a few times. The CDR3 DNA reads TGTGCCAGCAGTTTGAAGGGGGAGGGGGAGACCCAGTACTTC. Residues: CASSLKGEGETQYF. The chain carries TRBV28 and TRBJ2-5; tentatively, D is TRBD2 (7 bases). CDR1 MDHEN and CDR2 SYDVKM come from the germline V gene. Trimming cost V 3 bases and J 5 bases, with 13 bases left between them. The length of the CDR3 is 14 residues. The full variable domain, rest sourced from reference TRBV28 and TRBJ2-5, is DVKVTQSSRYLVKRTGEKVFLECVQDMDHENMFWYRQDPGLGLRLIYFSYDVKMKEKGDIPEGYSVSREKKERFSLILESASTNQTSMYLCASSLKGEGETQYFGPGTRLLVL.

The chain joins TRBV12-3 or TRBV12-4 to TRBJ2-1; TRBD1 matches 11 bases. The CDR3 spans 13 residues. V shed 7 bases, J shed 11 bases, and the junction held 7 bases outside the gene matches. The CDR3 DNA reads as TGTGCCAGCACCCCGGGACAGGGGGTAAAGCAGTTCTTC. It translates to CASTPGQGVKQFF.

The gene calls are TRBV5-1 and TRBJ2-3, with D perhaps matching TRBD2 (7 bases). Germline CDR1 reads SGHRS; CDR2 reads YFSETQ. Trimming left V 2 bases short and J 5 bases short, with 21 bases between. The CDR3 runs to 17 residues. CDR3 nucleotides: TGCGCCAGCAGCTTCGTCCTGAGAGGGGGGGCTGGAGATACGCAGTATTTT. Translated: CASSFVLRGGAGDTQYF.

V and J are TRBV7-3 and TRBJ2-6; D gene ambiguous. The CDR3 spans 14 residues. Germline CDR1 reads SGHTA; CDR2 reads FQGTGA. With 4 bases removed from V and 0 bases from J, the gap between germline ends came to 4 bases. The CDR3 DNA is TGTGCCAGCAGCTACGGCTCTGGGGCCAACGTCCTGACTTTC. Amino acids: CASSYGSGANVLTF.

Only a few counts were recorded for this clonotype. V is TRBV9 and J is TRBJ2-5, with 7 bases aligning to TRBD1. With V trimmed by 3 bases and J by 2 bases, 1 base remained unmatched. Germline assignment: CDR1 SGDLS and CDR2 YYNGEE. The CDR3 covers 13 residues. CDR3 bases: TGTGCCAGCAGCGAACAGGGGCAAGAGACCCAGTACTTC. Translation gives CASSEQGQETQYF.

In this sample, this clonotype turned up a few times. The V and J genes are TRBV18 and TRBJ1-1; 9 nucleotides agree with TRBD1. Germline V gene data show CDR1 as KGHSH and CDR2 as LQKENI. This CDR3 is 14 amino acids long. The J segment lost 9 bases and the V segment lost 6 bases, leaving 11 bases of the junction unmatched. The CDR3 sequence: CASSATGGEAKAFF. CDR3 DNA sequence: TGTGCCAGCTCGGCGACAGGGGGGGAGGCCAAAGCTTTCTTT.